This T cell receptor (beta chain) was recorded in a study of shared clonotypes between healthy human individuals. Sequencing was at deep level. TCRdb's copy holds only in-frame clones and misses some; the assay was immunoSEQ multiplex PCR. The data contain 490,000 or so clones, approximately 79% of them singletons. Sequencing was performed on PBMCs. This clonotype was sampled from a woman aged 35 to 49 in good health. Some clones in this sample may be carry-over from other donors' samples.

In DNA form, the CDR3 reads TGTGCCATCAGTGGAGGTCGGGAGGACATTCAGTACTTC. Translating it yields CAISGGREDIQYF. The chain is built from TRBV10-3 and TRBJ2-4, with TRBD2 matching over 7 bases. Germline CDR1 is ENHRY and CDR2 is SYGVKD. V lost 4 bases, J lost 8 bases, and 5 bases stayed unmatched. This CDR3 has 13 residues.